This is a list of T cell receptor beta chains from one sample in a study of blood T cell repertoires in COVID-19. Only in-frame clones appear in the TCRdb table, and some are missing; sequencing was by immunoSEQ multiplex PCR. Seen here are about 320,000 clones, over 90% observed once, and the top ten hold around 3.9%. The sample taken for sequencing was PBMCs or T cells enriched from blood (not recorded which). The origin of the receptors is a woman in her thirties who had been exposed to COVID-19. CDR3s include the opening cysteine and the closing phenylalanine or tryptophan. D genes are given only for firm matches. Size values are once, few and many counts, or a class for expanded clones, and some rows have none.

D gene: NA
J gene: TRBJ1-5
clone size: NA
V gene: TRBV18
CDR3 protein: CASSPQRQYSNQPQHF
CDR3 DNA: TGTGCCAGCTCACCACAACGACAGTATAGCAATCAGCCCCAGCATTTT

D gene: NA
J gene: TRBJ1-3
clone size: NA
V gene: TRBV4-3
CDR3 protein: CASSQDWAEHSGNTIYF
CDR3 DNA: TGCGCCAGCAGCCAAGATTGGGCCGAGCACTCTGGAAACACCATATATTTT

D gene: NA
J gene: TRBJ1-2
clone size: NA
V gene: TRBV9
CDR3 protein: CASSVESRNYGYTF
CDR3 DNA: TGTGCCAGCAGCGTAGAAAGCAGGAACTATGGCTACACCTTC

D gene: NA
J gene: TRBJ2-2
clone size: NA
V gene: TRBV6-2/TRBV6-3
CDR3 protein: CASSYSGKNTGELFF
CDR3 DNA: TGTGCCAGCAGTTACTCTGGCAAGAACACCGGGGAGCTGTTTTTT

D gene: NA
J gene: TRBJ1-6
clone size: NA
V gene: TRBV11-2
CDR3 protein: CASSLIGSSPLHF
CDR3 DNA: TGTGCCAGCAGCTTGATAGGTAGCTCACCCCTCCACTTT

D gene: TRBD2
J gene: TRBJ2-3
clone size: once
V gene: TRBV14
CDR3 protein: CASSQDPGLSTDTQYF
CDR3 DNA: TGTGCCAGCAGCCAAGATCCGGGACTATCCACAGATACGCAGTATTTT

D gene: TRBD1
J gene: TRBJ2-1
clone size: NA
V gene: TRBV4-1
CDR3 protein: CASSQLPGQGRGEQFF
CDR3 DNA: TGCGCCAGCAGCCAACTCCCGGGACAGGGAAGGGGCGAGCAGTTCTTC

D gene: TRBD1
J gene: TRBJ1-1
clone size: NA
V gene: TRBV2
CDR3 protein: CASIGTGGASNTEAFF
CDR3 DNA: TGTGCCAGCATCGGGACAGGGGGCGCTTCGAACACTGAAGCTTTCTTT

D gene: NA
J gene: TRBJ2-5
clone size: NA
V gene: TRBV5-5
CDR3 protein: CASSFVPRGETQYF
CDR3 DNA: TGTGCCAGCAGCTTTGTTCCTCGAGGGGAGACCCAGTACTTC

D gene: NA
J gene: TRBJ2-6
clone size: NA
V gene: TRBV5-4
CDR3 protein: CASSLASSGANVLTF
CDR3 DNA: TGTGCCAGCAGCTTGGCCAGCTCTGGGGCCAACGTCCTGACTTTC

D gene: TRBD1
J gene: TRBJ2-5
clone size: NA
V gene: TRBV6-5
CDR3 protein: CASRLMTGQETQYF
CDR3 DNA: TGTGCCAGCAGACTAATGACAGGGCAAGAGACCCAGTACTTC

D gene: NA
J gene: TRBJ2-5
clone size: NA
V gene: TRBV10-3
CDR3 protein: CAISVNEGHLQETQYF
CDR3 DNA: TGTGCCATCAGTGTTAATGAGGGCCATCTCCAAGAGACCCAGTACTTC

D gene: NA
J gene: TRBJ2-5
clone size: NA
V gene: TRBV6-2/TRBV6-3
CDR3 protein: CASSWPGAETQYF
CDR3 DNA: TGTGCCAGCAGTTGGCCAGGGGCAGAGACCCAGTACTTC

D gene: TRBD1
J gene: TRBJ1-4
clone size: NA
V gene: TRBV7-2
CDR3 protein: CASSLYKGATEKLFF
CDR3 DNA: TGTGCCAGCAGCCTCTACAAGGGGGCTACTGAAAAACTGTTTTTT

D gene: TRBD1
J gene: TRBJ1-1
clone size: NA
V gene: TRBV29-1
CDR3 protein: CSVADRGTEAFF
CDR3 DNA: TGCAGCGTTGCGGACAGGGGGACTGAAGCTTTCTTT

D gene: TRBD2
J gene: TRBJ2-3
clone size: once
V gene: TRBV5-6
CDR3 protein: CASSLVVGGSTDTQYF
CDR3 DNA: TGTGCCAGCAGCTTGGTGGTGGGGGGGAGCACAGATACGCAGTATTTT

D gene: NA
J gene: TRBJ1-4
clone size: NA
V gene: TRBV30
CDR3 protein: CATKMREKLFF
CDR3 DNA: TGTGCCACGAAGATGCGGGAAAAACTGTTTTTT

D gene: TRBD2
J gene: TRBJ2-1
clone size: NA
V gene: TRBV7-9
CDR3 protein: CASRPPGLAGGRRDEQFF
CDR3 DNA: TGTGCCAGCAGACCCCCGGGACTAGCGGGGGGGCGAAGAGATGAGCAGTTCTTC

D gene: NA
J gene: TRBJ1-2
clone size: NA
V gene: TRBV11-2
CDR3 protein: CASSLWAGANYGYTF
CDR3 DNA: TGTGCCAGCAGCTTATGGGCAGGGGCGAATTATGGCTACACCTTC

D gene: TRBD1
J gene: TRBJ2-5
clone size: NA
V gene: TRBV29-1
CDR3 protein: CSVDRTGRFIETQYF
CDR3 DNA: TGCAGCGTGGATAGGACAGGGAGGTTCATAGAGACCCAGTACTTC

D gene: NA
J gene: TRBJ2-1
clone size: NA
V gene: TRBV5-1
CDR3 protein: CASSLAPRVRSYNEQFF
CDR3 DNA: TGCGCCAGCAGCTTGGCTCCGAGGGTCCGCTCCTACAATGAGCAGTTCTTC

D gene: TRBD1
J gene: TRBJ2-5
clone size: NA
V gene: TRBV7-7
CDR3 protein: CASSLEQGGETQYF
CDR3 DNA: TGTGCCAGCAGCTTGGAACAGGGGGGTGAGACCCAGTACTTC

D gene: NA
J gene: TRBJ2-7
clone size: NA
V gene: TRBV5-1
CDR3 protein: CASSLRTGYEQYF
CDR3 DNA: TGCGCCAGCAGCTTGAGAACAGGTTACGAGCAGTACTTC

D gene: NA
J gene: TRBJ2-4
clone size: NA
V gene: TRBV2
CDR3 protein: CASRRPGLGKNIQYF
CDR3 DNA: TGTGCCAGCAGACGACCAGGGTTGGGCAAAAACATTCAGTACTTC

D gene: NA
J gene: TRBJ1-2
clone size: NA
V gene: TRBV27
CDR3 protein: CASSPMGAYGYTF
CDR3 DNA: TGTGCCAGCAGTCCGATGGGGGCCTATGGCTACACCTTC

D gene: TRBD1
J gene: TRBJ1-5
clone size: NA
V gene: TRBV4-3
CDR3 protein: CASSQDLSGTGLSNQPQHF
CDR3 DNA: TGCGCCAGCAGCCAAGATTTAAGTGGGACAGGCCTTAGCAATCAGCCCCAGCATTTT

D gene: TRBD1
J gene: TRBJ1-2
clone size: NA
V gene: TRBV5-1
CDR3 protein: CASSLGPGTARYGYTF
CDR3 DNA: TGCGCCAGCAGCTTGGGCCCGGGGACAGCCCGCTATGGCTACACCTTC

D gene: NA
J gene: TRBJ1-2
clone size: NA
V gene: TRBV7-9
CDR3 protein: CASIHEGGPDGYTF
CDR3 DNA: TGTGCCAGCATCCATGAGGGAGGACCGGATGGCTACACCTTC

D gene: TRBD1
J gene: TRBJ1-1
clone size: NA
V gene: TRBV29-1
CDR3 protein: CSVSLAGGTEAFF
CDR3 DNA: TGCAGCGTTAGTTTGGCAGGGGGCACTGAAGCTTTCTTT

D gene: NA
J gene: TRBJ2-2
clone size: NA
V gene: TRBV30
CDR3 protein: CAWSVAVVSSGELFF
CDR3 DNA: TGTGCCTGGAGTGTAGCGGTTGTTTCGAGCGGGGAGCTGTTTTTT

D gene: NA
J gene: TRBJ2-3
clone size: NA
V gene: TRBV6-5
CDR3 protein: CASSYSLSPTDTQYF
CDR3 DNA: TGTGCCAGCAGTTACAGCCTCTCCCCCACAGATACGCAGTATTTT

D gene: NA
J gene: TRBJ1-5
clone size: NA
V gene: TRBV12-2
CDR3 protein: CASRFENRPYSNQPQHF
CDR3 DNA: TGTGCAAGTCGCTTTGAGAACAGGCCCTATAGCAATCAGCCCCAGCATTTT

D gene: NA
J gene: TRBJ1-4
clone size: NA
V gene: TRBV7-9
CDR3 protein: CASSRPFRGNEKLFF
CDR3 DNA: TGTGCCAGCAGCCGACCTTTTAGGGGGAATGAAAAACTGTTTTTT

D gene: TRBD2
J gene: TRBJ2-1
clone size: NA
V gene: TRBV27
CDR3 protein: CASSFYTSGGYNEQFF
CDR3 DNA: TGTGCCAGCAGTTTTTATACTAGCGGGGGCTACAATGAGCAGTTCTTC

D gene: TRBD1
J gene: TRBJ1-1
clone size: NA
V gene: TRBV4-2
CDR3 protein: CASSQDDRENTEAFF
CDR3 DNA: TGTGCCAGCAGCCAAGATGACAGGGAGAACACTGAAGCTTTCTTT

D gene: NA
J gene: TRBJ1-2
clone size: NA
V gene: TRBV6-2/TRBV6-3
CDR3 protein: CASSYSNPPGRGGYTF
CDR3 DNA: TGTGCCAGCAGTTACTCGAACCCGCCCGGTCGGGGTGGCTACACCTTC

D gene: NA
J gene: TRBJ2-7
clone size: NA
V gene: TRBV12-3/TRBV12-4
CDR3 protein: CASSLASSYEQYF
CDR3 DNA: TGTGCCAGCAGTTTAGCCTCCTCCTACGAGCAGTACTTC

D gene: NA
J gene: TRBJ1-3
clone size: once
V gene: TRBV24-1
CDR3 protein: CATSAIAGNTIYF
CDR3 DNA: TGTGCCACCAGTGCCATAGCTGGAAACACCATATATTTT

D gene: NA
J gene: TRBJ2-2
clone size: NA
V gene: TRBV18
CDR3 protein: CASSRDKNTGELFF
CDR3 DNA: TGTGCCAGCTCAAGGGACAAGAACACCGGGGAGCTGTTTTTT

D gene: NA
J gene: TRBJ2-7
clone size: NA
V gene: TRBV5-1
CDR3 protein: CASSSGTGTYEQYF
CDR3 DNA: TGCGCCAGCAGCTCCGGGACTGGCACCTACGAGCAGTACTTC

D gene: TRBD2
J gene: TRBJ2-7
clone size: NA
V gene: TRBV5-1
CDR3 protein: CASSSQGLRLYEQYF
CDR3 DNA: TGCGCCAGCAGCTCCCAGGGACTACGGCTCTACGAGCAGTACTTC

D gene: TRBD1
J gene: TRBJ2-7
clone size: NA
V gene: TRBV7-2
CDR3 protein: CASSFTGTGKSYEQYF
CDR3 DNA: TGTGCCAGCAGCTTCACCGGGACAGGGAAATCTTACGAGCAGTACTTC

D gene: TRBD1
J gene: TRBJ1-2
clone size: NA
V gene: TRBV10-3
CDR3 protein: CAISADPGGGGGYTF
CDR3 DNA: TGTGCCATCAGTGCAGACCCAGGGGGAGGAGGTGGCTACACCTTC

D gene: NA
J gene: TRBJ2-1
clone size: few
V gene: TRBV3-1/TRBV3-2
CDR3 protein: CASSDRGSSYNEQFF
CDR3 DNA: TGTGCCAGCAGCGATAGGGGGAGCTCCTACAATGAGCAGTTCTTC

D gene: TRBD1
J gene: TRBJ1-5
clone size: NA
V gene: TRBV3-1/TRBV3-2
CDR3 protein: CASSQGGGTGGQPQHF
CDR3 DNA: TGTGCCAGCAGCCAGGGGGGAGGGACAGGGGGTCAGCCCCAGCATTTT